One sample yielded the 23 T cell receptor beta chains listed below, sequenced in a study of blood T cell repertoires in COVID-19. Clones were read by immunoSEQ multiplex PCR, and TCRdb kept only the in-frame ones, dropping some. The top ten hold roughly 1.6% of the sample, which has more than 200,000 clones, 70% to 90% seen once. Sequencing used PBMCs or T cells enriched from blood (not recorded which). These receptors came from a woman aged 45 to 65 who had recovered from COVID-19.

V is TRBV5-4 and J is TRBJ1-3, with D possibly matching TRBD1 (6 bases). The CDR3 spans 15 residues. The germline CDR1 and CDR2 sequences are SGHNT and YYREEE (reference sequence). V lost 4 bases, J lost 0 bases, and 11 bases lay in between. As DNA, the CDR3 is TGTGCCAGCAGCGTGGACAGAGCCTCTGGAAACACCATATATTTT. Its translation is CASSVDRASGNTIYF.

The gene calls are TRBV12-5 and TRBJ2-1; D not resolved. Trimming removed 1 base at V and 1 base at J, with 5 bases between. The CDR3 spans 14 residues. Germline CDR1 is LGHNT and CDR2 is FRNRAP. The CDR3 coding sequence is TGTGCTAGTGGTTTGGGACTGTCCTACAATGAGCAGTTCTTC. This encodes CASGLGLSYNEQFF.

The gene calls are TRBV7-2 and TRBJ1-6; no firm D call. Germline V gene data show CDR1 as SGHTA and CDR2 as FQGNSA. The CDR3 totals 16 residues. V lost 8 bases and J 0 bases, leaving 14 bases between the germline ends. This CDR3 reads CASGTAGSSYNSPLHF. The CDR3 nucleotides are TGTGCCAGCGGTACGGCGGGGAGCTCCTATAATTCACCCCTCCACTTT.

V usage is TRBV9 and J usage is TRBJ1-3, with D uncertain. Deletions cut 0 bases from V and 4 bases from J, with 5 bases between. Germline V gene sequence: CDR1 SGDLS, CDR2 YYNGEE. The CDR3 has 13 amino acids. In DNA form, the CDR3 reads TGTGCCAGCAGCGTAGCTCCGGGAAACACCATATATTTT. This codes for CASSVAPGNTIYF.

The V call is TRBV2, the J call TRBJ1-1; TRBD1 might be the D (5 bases). The CDR3 contains 13 residues. Trimming cost V 7 bases and J 3 bases, with 12 bases left between them. CDR1 is SNHLY and CDR2 is FYNNEI in the germline V gene. The CDR3 here is CASKDPGHTEAFF. The CDR3 coding sequence is TGTGCCAGCAAAGACCCAGGGCACACTGAAGCTTTCTTT.

Here the CDR3 reads CASSVEEGGLIRTGNTIYF. CDR3 bases: TGTGCCAGCAGCGTAGAGGAAGGGGGCCTGATCAGGACTGGAAACACCATATATTTT. The chain recombines TRBV9 with TRBJ1-3; 7 bases align to TRBD1. CDR3 length equals 19 residues. The J segment lost 2 bases and the V segment lost 0 bases, leaving 14 bases of the junction unmatched. Germline V gives CDR1 SGDLS, CDR2 YYNGEE. Using reference TRBV9 and TRBJ1-3 for the parts outside the CDR3, the full variable domain is DSGVTQTPKHLITATGQRVTLRCSPRSGDLSVYWYQQSLDQGLQFLIQYYNGEERAKGNILERFSAQQFPDLHSELNLSSLELGDSALYFCASSVEEGGLIRTGNTIYFGEGSWLTVV.

The chain has TRBV5-1 and TRBJ1-3, with no clear D. With 2 bases removed from V and 0 bases from J, the gap between germline ends came to 21 bases. CDR1 and CDR2 from the germline V gene are SGHRS and YFSETQ. CDR3 size: 19 residues. The CDR3 nucleotides are TGCGCCAGCAGCTTTTTATCGGTTCGACCGACTGACTCTGGAAACACCATATATTTT. It translates to CASSFLSVRPTDSGNTIYF.

The V and J genes are TRBV5-6 and TRBJ2-1; maybe TRBD2 (5 bases). V lost 1 base, J lost 2 bases, and 13 bases lay in between. The CDR3 spans 16 residues. The germline CDR1 and CDR2 sequences are SGHDT and YYEEEE. The CDR3 bases are TGTGCCAGCAGCTTGAAAGGGAGCTTGGCCTACAATGAGCAGTTCTTC. Translation gives CASSLKGSLAYNEQFF.

This chain uses TRBV12-5 with TRBJ2-3, with D unclear. V lost 1 base and J 4 bases, leaving 6 bases between the germline ends. CDR1 LGHNT and CDR2 FRNRAP come from the germline V gene. The length of the CDR3 is 13 residues. DNA for the CDR3: TGTGCTAGTGGTTTGGGGCAGTCAGATACGCAGTATTTT. Translating gives CASGLGQSDTQYF.

The chain joins TRBV28 to TRBJ1-1, with 8 bases aligning to TRBD1. Germline trimming cut 5 bases from V and 1 base from J; bases unmatched to any gene: 9. The CDR3 has 16 residues. In germline, CDR1 is MDHEN, CDR2 SYDVKM. CDR3 nucleotides: TGTGCCAGCAGTCTCCGGACAGGGAGGACGAACACTGAAGCTTTCTTT. This codes for CASSLRTGRTNTEAFF.

The gene calls are TRBV19 and TRBJ1-6; TRBD1 is a possible D gene (6 bases). Germline V gives CDR1 LNHDA, CDR2 SQIVND (reference sequence). Trimming took off 3 bases at V and 3 bases at J, with 12 bases between the two ends. CDR3 length: 16 residues. The CDR3 loop is CASSMGHIHYNSPLHF. The CDR3 coding sequence is TGTGCCAGTAGTATGGGACACATCCACTATAATTCACCCCTCCACTTT.

This sequence joins TRBV7-9 and TRBJ1-5; D not resolved. Trimming removed 5 bases from V and 1 base from J, with 12 bases in between. From germline, CDR1 is SEHNR and CDR2 FQNEAQ (reference sequence). The CDR3 spans 15 residues. As DNA, the CDR3 is TGTGCCAGCAGCCCCCTAGGAAGAAGCAATCAGCCCCAGCATTTT. Its translation is CASSPLGRSNQPQHF.

The chain combines TRBV10-2 with TRBJ1-5; 7 bases map to TRBD1. Germline CDR1 reads WSHSY; CDR2 reads SAAADI. The CDR3 runs 14 residues. J gave up 8 bases and V 2 bases, and 6 bases lay outside the gene matches. The CDR3 sequence: CASSEPGGWEPQHF. The CDR3 DNA sequence: TGCGCCAGCAGTGAGCCAGGGGGTTGGGAGCCCCAGCATTTT.

The chain recombines TRBV30 with TRBJ2-7, with TRBD2 matching 10 bases. CDR1 and CDR2 from the germline V gene are GTSNPN and SVGIG (reference sequence). Trimming removed 2 bases from V and 5 bases from J; junction bases left unmatched: 9. This CDR3 comprises 15 residues. The CDR3 is CAWSPSLAGIDEQYF. CDR3 DNA: TGTGCCTGGAGTCCATCACTAGCGGGAATAGACGAGCAGTACTTC.

The chain couples TRBV28 to TRBJ1-4; TRBD1 matches 9 bases. After removal of 8 bases from V and 4 bases from J, the junction contained 14 bases not matched to a gene. This CDR3 spans 17 amino acids. From germline, CDR1 is MDHEN and CDR2 SYDVKM. CDR3 nucleotide sequence: TGTGCCAGCTATTGGGGGCGGACAGGGGCGAATAATGAAAAACTGTTTTTT. Amino acid sequence: CASYWGRTGANNEKLFF. The full variable domain, rest sourced from reference TRBV28 and TRBJ1-4, is DVKVTQSSRYLVKRTGEKVFLECVQDMDHENMFWYRQDPGLGLRLIYFSYDVKMKEKGDIPEGYSVSREKKERFSLILESASTNQTSMYLCASYWGRTGANNEKLFFGSGTQLSVL.

The chain couples TRBV7-2 to TRBJ2-7; no firm D call. The CDR3 sequence is 12 residues long. V was clipped by 5 bases and J by 6 bases, with 11 bases between them. Germline V lookup: CDR1 SGHTA, CDR2 FQGNSA. CDR3 amino acids: CASSISPPEQYF. The DNA of the CDR3 is TGTGCCAGCAGCATATCCCCTCCCGAGCAGTACTTC.

The gene calls are TRBV9 and TRBJ1-1; TRBD1 matches at 8 bases. After removal of 1 base from V and 11 bases from J, the junction contained 10 bases not matched to a gene. Germline assignment: CDR1 SGDLS and CDR2 YYNGEE. This CDR3 comprises 14 residues. CDR3 bases: TGTGCCAGCAGCGTAAATGCTGGACAGGGTAACGCTTTCTTT. Protein product: CASSVNAGQGNAFF. The complete variable domain, with remaining parts taken from reference TRBV9 and TRBJ1-1, reads DSGVTQTPKHLITATGQRVTLRCSPRSGDLSVYWYQQSLDQGLQFLIQYYNGEERAKGNILERFSAQQFPDLHSELNLSSLELGDSALYFCASSVNAGQGNAFFGQGTRLTVV.

The V gene is TRBV28, the J gene TRBJ1-5; D ambiguous. Trimming shortened V by 1 base and J by 5 bases, and 3 bases separated the two germline ends. The CDR3 length is 12 residues. Germline CDR1 is MDHEN and CDR2 is SYDVKM. CDR3 sequence (DNA): TGTGCCAGCAGTTTATCTTATCAGCCCCAGCATTTT. Protein sequence: CASSLSYQPQHF.

The chain uses TRBV11-2 and TRBJ1-5, with D possibly matching TRBD1 (6 bases). The CDR3 contains 15 residues. CDR1 and CDR2 from the germline V gene are SGHAT and FQNNGV. Trimming pared 5 bases from V and 2 bases from J, leaving 13 bases between. The CDR3 DNA sequence: TGTGCCAGCAGCGTACAGGGTTCGGGCAATCAGCCCCAGCATTTT. It yields the protein CASSVQGSGNQPQHF. The variable domain in full, with the rest retrieved from reference TRBV11-2 and TRBJ1-5, is EAGVAQSPRYKIIEKRQSVAFWCNPISGHATLYWYQQILGQGPKLLIQFQNNGVVDDSQLPKDRFSAERLKGVDSTLKIQPAKLEDSAVYLCASSVQGSGNQPQHFGDGTRLSIL.

CDR3 DNA sequence: TGTGCCAGCAGTTTGTACGGGGACAGTATAGCCAATCAGCCCCAGCATTTT. Its translation: CASSLYGDSIANQPQHF. This sequence joins TRBV28 and TRBJ1-5, with 7 bases that match TRBD1. Trimming cost V 3 bases and J 3 bases; bases outside gene matches: 11. The CDR3 covers 17 residues. CDR1 MDHEN and CDR2 SYDVKM come from the germline V gene.

This clone showed up just a few times. V usage is TRBV5-4 and J usage is TRBJ1-2, with 7 bases matching TRBD1. Germline V gives CDR1 SGHNT, CDR2 YYREEE (reference sequence). Unmatched junction bases numbered 7, after V lost 5 bases and J lost 0 bases. CDR3 length: 15 amino acids. For the CDR3, the DNA is TGTGCCAGCAGGTCCGGGACAGAAGCTAACTATGGCTACACCTTC. Translation: CASRSGTEANYGYTF.

This chain connects TRBV7-2 to TRBJ1-5; TRBD1 is a possible D gene (5 bases). The CDR3 spans 15 residues. The germline V gene has CDR1 SGHTA and CDR2 FQGNSA. V was cut by 1 base and J by 6 bases, with 13 bases left in between. The CDR3 region is CASSLGPGESQPQHF. CDR3 coding DNA: TGTGCCAGCAGCTTAGGTCCGGGGGAAAGTCAGCCCCAGCATTTT.

This chain joins TRBV28 and TRBJ1-3, with a possible D match to TRBD1 (6 bases). This CDR3 region has 18 residues. Germline CDR1 MDHEN, CDR2 SYDVKM. V was shortened by 4 bases and J by 0 bases, with 19 bases between the two germline ends. The CDR3 DNA follows: TGTGCCAGCAGTTCCATAAATGCCGGACAGAGCTCTGGAAACACCATATATTTT. It translates to CASSSINAGQSSGNTIYF.